This TCR beta chain came from a study of blood T cell repertoires in COVID-19. The assay was immunoSEQ multiplex PCR, and TCRdb's table has in-frame clones only and misses some. Of over 250,000 clones listed, roughly 83% are singletons. Trimming stripped 6 bases from V and 5 bases from J, with 17 bases between. Germline-derived CDR1 and CDR2 are MDHEN and SYDVKM. The CDR3 has 15 amino acids. The chain uses TRBV28 and TRBJ1-5; weak D call: TRBD1 (5 bases). Material for sequencing was peripheral blood. This receptor was taken from a human donor with COVID-19, enrolled during active disease. The donor label of this sample is uncertain. DNA for the CDR3: TGTGCCAGCAGCCCCCCCGGGGGACCCCATCAGCCCCAGCATTTT. It yields the protein CASSPPGGPHQPQHF.